These 3 T cell receptor beta chains were all obtained from the same sample, sequenced in a study of post-analysis software for immune sequencing data. Findings and limits, study-wide: The five TRBV segments detected at higher frequency in patients than in controls included TRBV5-6, TRBV5-1 and TRBV20-1.

Carried by the TCR beta cDNA libraries were unique molecular identifiers. TCRdb ran MiXCR on the PCR reads and lists one entry per CDR3 protein. Of a few hundred thousand distinct CDR3 sequences in the sample, 30% to 40% were seen once. These TCRs are of unknown antigen specificity. The material sequenced was blood. The source of these receptors is a girl aged 2 to 17 with multiple sclerosis.

The CDR3 coding sequence is TGCGCCAGCAGCCCCTGGACTAGCGCCGAAGATACGCAGTATTTT. The encoded protein is CASSPWTSAEDTQYF. This rearrangement joins TRBV5-1 to TRBJ2-3; 9 bases agree with TRBD2. Losses at the gene ends were 4 bases for V and 5 bases for J; bases not matched to a gene: 8. Germline CDR1 is SGHRS and CDR2 is YFSETQ. CDR3 length equals 15 residues.

The CDR3 nucleotides read TGCAGTGCTAGGGACCTCAACTCCTACAATGAGCAGTTCTTC. Its translation: CSARDLNSYNEQFF. The chain combines TRBV20-1 with TRBJ2-1; the D is unclear. This CDR3 region has 14 residues. Trimming took 3 bases from V and 0 from J, leaving 9 bases between them. Germline V lookup: CDR1 DFQATT, CDR2 SNEGSKA (reference sequence).

The sample holds a few counts of this clonotype. This chain connects TRBV20-1 to TRBJ1-2; maybe TRBD1 (6 bases). CDR3 size: 12 residues. The germline V gene has CDR1 DFQATT and CDR2 SNEGSKA (reference sequence). V shed 5 bases and J shed 8 bases, with 15 bases lying between them. CDR3 nucleotides: TGCAGTGCTCAAGGGGGGATCGGAGGCTACACCTTC. Its protein product is CSAQGGIGGYTF.